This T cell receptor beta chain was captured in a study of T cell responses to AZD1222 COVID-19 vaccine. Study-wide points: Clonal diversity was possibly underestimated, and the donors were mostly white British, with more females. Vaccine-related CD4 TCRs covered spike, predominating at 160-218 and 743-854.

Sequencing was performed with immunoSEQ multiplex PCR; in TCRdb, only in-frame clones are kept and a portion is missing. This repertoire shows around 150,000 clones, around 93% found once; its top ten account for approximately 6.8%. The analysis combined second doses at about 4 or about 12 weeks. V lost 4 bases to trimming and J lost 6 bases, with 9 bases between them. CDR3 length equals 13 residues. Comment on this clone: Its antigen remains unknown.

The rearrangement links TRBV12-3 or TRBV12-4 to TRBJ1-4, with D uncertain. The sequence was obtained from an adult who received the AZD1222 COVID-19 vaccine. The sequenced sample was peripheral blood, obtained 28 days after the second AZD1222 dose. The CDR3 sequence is CASSWAGDEKLFF. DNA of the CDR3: TGTGCCAGCAGTTGGGCTGGTGATGAAAAACTGTTTTTT.